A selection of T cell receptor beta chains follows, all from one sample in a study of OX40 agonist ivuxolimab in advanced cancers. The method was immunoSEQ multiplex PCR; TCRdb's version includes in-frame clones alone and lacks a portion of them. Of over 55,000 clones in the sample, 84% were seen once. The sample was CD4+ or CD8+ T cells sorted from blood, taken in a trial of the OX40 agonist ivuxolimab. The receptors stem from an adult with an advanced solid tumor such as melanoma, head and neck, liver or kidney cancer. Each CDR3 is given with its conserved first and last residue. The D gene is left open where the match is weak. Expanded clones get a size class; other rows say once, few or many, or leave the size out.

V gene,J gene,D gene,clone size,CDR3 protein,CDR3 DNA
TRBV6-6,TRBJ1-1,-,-,CASSYSGGPKETEAFF,TGTGCCAGCAGTTACTCGGGTGGCCCAAAGGAGACTGAAGCTTTCTTT
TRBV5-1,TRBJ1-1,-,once,CASSLQGGEAFF,TGCGCCAGCAGCTTACAGGGAGGTGAAGCTTTCTTT
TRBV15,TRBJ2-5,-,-,CATSRGGRTQETQYF,TGTGCCACCAGCAGAGGAGGGCGGACACAAGAGACCCAGTACTTC
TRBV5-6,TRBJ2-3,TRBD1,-,CASSFQGAGDTQYF,TGTGCCAGCAGCTTTCAGGGGGCGGGAGATACGCAGTATTTT
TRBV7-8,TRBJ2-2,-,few,CASSPARVSNTGELFF,TGTGCCAGCAGCCCCGCAAGGGTCTCGAACACCGGGGAGCTGTTTTTT
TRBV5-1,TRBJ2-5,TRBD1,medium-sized,CASSATGDMGETQYF,TGCGCCAGCAGCGCCACAGGGGACATGGGAGAGACCCAGTACTTC
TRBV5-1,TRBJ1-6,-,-,CASSLEGRRKSPLHF,TGCGCCAGCAGCTTGGAGGGCCGAAGGAAATCACCCCTCCACTTT
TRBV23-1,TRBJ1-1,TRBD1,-,CASSHPGTGNLRGAFF,TGCGCCAGCAGTCACCCCGGGACAGGGAACCTCCGGGGAGCTTTCTTT
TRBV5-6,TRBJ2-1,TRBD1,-,CASSRDRERFF,TGTGCCAGCAGCCGCGACAGGGAAAGGTTCTTC
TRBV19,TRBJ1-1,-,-,CASSIGWRATEAFF,TGTGCCAGTAGTATAGGGTGGAGGGCTACTGAAGCTTTCTTT
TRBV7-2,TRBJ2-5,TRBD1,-,CASSSPGQGRTQYF,TGTGCCAGCAGCTCCCCGGGACAGGGTAGGACCCAGTACTTC
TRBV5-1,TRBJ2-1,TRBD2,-,CASRTSGDYNEQFF,TGCGCCAGCAGGACTAGCGGGGATTACAATGAGCAGTTCTTC
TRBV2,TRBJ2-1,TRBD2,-,CASRPPGLAVNEQFF,TGTGCCAGCAGACCTCCGGGACTAGCAGTCAATGAGCAGTTCTTC
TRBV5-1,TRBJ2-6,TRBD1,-,CASTRDRGDLGPMDLTF,TGCGCCAGCACCCGGGACAGGGGTGATCTGGGGCCAATGGACCTGACTTTC
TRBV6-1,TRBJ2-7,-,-,CASSRAVSYEQYF,TGTGCCAGCAGTAGGGCCGTCTCCTACGAGCAGTACTTC
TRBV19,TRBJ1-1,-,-,CASSISRQTEAFF,TGTGCCAGTAGTATTAGTAGACAAACTGAAGCTTTCTTT
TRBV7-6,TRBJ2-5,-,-,CASSPGGGQQAETQYF,TGTGCCAGCAGCCCCGGGGGGGGACAGCAGGCAGAGACCCAGTACTTC
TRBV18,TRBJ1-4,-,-,CASSPDSPEKLFF,TGTGCCAGCTCACCCGATTCCCCGGAAAAACTGTTTTTT
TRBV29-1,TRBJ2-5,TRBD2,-,CSASVAGGDTQYF,TGCAGCGCTTCGGTTGCCGGGGGGGATACCCAGTACTTC
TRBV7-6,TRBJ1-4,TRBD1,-,CASRPRDSNEKLFF,TGTGCCAGCAGACCCCGGGACAGTAATGAAAAACTGTTTTTT
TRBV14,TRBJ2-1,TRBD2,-,CASSLFRGTSGHNEQFF,TGTGCCAGCAGCCTGTTTAGGGGGACTAGCGGGCACAATGAGCAGTTCTTC
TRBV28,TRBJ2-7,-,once,CASSLRYEQYF,TGTGCCAGCAGCCTCCGCTACGAGCAGTACTTC
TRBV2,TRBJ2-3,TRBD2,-,CASSVTSGSRLGTQYF,TGTGCCAGCAGTGTTACTAGCGGGAGTCGCCTAGGTACGCAGTATTTT
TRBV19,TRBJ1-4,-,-,CASNEGVEEKLFF,TGTGCCAGTAATGAGGGGGTCGAGGAAAAACTGTTTTTT
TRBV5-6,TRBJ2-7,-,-,CANSGRREQYF,TGTGCCAACAGCGGCAGAAGAGAGCAGTACTTC
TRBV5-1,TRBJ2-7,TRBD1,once,CASTPYAGQGAYEQYF,TGCGCCAGCACCCCGTACGCGGGACAGGGGGCCTACGAGCAGTACTTC
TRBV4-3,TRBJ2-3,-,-,CASSQHHMGAHKYF,TGCGCCAGCAGCCAACACCATATGGGGGCGCACAAGTATTTT
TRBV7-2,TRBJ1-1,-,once,CASRFGEVNTEAFF,TGTGCCAGCAGGTTCGGGGAAGTGAACACTGAAGCTTTCTTT
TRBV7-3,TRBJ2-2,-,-,CASSPKPGTPGELFF,TGTGCCAGCAGCCCCAAACCTGGGACACCTGGGGAGCTGTTTTTT
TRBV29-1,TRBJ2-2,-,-,CSALEANTGELFF,TGCAGCGCCCTCGAGGCCAACACCGGGGAGCTGTTTTTT
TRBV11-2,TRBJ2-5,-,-,CASSLGDKETQYF,TGTGCCAGCAGCTTAGGGGACAAAGAGACCCAGTACTTC
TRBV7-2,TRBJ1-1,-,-,CASRTQPNTEAFF,TGTGCCAGCAGAACACAGCCTAACACTGAAGCTTTCTTT
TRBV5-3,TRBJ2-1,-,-,CARSLGPGNNEQFF,TGTGCCAGAAGCTTGGGGCCAGGGAACAATGAGCAGTTCTTC
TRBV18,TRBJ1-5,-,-,CASSPGLYQPQHF,TGTGCCAGCTCACCAGGGCTTTATCAGCCCCAGCATTTT
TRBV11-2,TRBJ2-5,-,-,CASSLTNSKETQYF,TGTGCCAGCAGCTTAACTAACTCAAAAGAGACCCAGTACTTC
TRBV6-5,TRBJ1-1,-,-,CASSRQDLNTEAFF,TGTGCCAGCAGTCGACAGGACTTGAACACTGAAGCTTTCTTT
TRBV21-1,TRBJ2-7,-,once,CASSKKGRMGYYEQYF,TGTGCCAGCAGCAAAAAAGGGAGGATGGGCTACTACGAGCAGTACTTC
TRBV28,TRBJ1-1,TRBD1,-,CASSTRTGGEVNTEAFF,TGTGCCAGCAGTACTCGAACAGGGGGCGAAGTGAACACTGAAGCTTTCTTT
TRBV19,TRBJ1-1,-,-,CASSILAGDTEAFF,TGTGCCAGTAGTATCCTAGCAGGGGACACTGAAGCTTTCTTT
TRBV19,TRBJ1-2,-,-,CASRPTEWGGYTF,TGTGCCAGTAGACCAACAGAGTGGGGTGGCTACACCTTC
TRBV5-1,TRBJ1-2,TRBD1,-,CASSFTGTGSYGYTF,TGCGCCAGCAGCTTTACCGGGACAGGGTCCTATGGCTACACCTTC